A selection of T cell receptor beta chains follows, all from one sample in a study of cytomegalovirus exposure and HLA in healthy donors. The table came from immunoSEQ multiplex PCR; TCRdb's copy has only in-frame clones and leaves some out. Here the sample spans roughly 100,000 clones, 10% being singletons. The sample taken for sequencing was PBMCs. These receptors came from a man between 40 and 49 years old in good health and CMV-seropositive. The CDR3 runs from the conserved cysteine through the conserved F or W. D genes are given only for firm matches. The size of a clone is reported for some rows only, either as once, few or many, or as a class for expanded clones.

abundance: few
d_gene: NA
v_gene: TRBV7-6
j_gene: TRBJ2-5
CDR3nt: TGTGCCAGCAGCTATAGTGCAGAGACCCAGTACTTC
CDR3aa: CASSYSAETQYF

abundance: few
d_gene: NA
v_gene: TRBV9
j_gene: TRBJ1-1
CDR3nt: TGTGCCAGCACCCCAGCGGGCAGGCTGAACACTGAAGCTTTCTTT
CDR3aa: CASTPAGRLNTEAFF

abundance: NA
d_gene: NA
v_gene: TRBV28
j_gene: TRBJ1-1
CDR3nt: TGTGTCAGCAGGCCGGGGGGGTTGTACACTGAAGCTTTCTTT
CDR3aa: CVSRPGGLYTEAFF

abundance: NA
d_gene: TRBD1
v_gene: TRBV28
j_gene: TRBJ2-7
CDR3nt: TGTGCCAGCACCCGTTCAACGGGACAGGGGGGCGAGCAGTACTTC
CDR3aa: CASTRSTGQGGEQYF

abundance: few
d_gene: NA
v_gene: TRBV7-7
j_gene: TRBJ1-5
CDR3nt: TGTGCCTCGGGGGGTCGGCAGCCCCAGCATTTT
CDR3aa: CASGGRQPQHF

abundance: NA
d_gene: NA
v_gene: TRBV5-4
j_gene: TRBJ2-6
CDR3nt: TGTGCCAGCAGCGTCGGTATGTTTGGAGCCTCTGGGGCCAACGTCCTGACTTTC
CDR3aa: CASSVGMFGASGANVLTF

abundance: few
d_gene: TRBD2
v_gene: TRBV28
j_gene: TRBJ2-2
CDR3nt: TGTGCCAGCAGCCCTACGGGGGGGAGGCCCACCGGGGAGCTGTTTTTT
CDR3aa: CASSPTGGRPTGELFF

abundance: few
d_gene: NA
v_gene: TRBV4-1
j_gene: TRBJ2-7
CDR3nt: TGCGCCAGCAGCCACGCCAGCGGTCAGGACGAGCAGTACTTC
CDR3aa: CASSHASGQDEQYF

abundance: NA
d_gene: NA
v_gene: TRBV27
j_gene: TRBJ2-7
CDR3nt: TGTGCCAGCAGTTTAGATGGATCGGGTGTCTCCTACGAGCAGTACTTC
CDR3aa: CASSLDGSGVSYEQYF

abundance: few
d_gene: NA
v_gene: TRBV7-2
j_gene: TRBJ2-7
CDR3nt: TGTGCCAGCAGCTCGGCCTACGAGCAGTACTTC
CDR3aa: CASSSAYEQYF

abundance: NA
d_gene: NA
v_gene: TRBV9
j_gene: TRBJ2-2
CDR3nt: TGTGCCAGCAGCGTAGGTTTGGTTGAGGGGGCCGGGGAGCTGTTTTTT
CDR3aa: CASSVGLVEGAGELFF

abundance: NA
d_gene: NA
v_gene: TRBV30
j_gene: TRBJ1-1
CDR3nt: TGTGCCTGGAGTGGGCCTCGTATGAACACTGAAGCTTTCTTT
CDR3aa: CAWSGPRMNTEAFF

abundance: few
d_gene: NA
v_gene: TRBV7-3
j_gene: TRBJ2-1
CDR3nt: TGTGCCAGCAGCTTAGATAGAGGAGATGAGCAGTTCTTC
CDR3aa: CASSLDRGDEQFF

abundance: NA
d_gene: TRBD2
v_gene: TRBV14
j_gene: TRBJ2-1
CDR3nt: TGTGCCAGCAGCTTCAGGGCAAGCGGGAGTCTCAATGAGCAGTTCTTC
CDR3aa: CASSFRASGSLNEQFF

abundance: few
d_gene: TRBD2
v_gene: TRBV4-3
j_gene: TRBJ2-3
CDR3nt: TGCGCCAGCAGCCAAGAAACGGTGGGCGGGAGTAGGACAGATACGCAGTATTTT
CDR3aa: CASSQETVGGSRTDTQYF

abundance: NA
d_gene: NA
v_gene: TRBV25-1
j_gene: TRBJ1-1
CDR3nt: TGTGCCAGCAGTTTACAGGGCACGGGTGTCACTGAAGCTTTCTTT
CDR3aa: CASSLQGTGVTEAFF

abundance: NA
d_gene: NA
v_gene: TRBV27
j_gene: TRBJ2-3
CDR3nt: TGTGCCAGCAGTCCGCGACATCGTATGGATACGCAGTATTTT
CDR3aa: CASSPRHRMDTQYF

abundance: NA
d_gene: NA
v_gene: TRBV9
j_gene: TRBJ1-3
CDR3nt: TGTGCCAGCAGCGTAGAGGCCCGGGGGGGAGTAACTGGAAACACCATATATTTT
CDR3aa: CASSVEARGGVTGNTIYF

abundance: few
d_gene: NA
v_gene: TRBV6-5
j_gene: TRBJ2-5
CDR3nt: TGTGCCAGCAGTTACGTGTCTACCCAAGAGACCCAGTACTTC
CDR3aa: CASSYVSTQETQYF

abundance: NA
d_gene: NA
v_gene: TRBV7-5
j_gene: TRBJ2-3
CDR3nt: TGTGCCAGAAGCGCCCTAGCGAGTACGCAGTATTTT
CDR3aa: CARSALASTQYF

abundance: few
d_gene: NA
v_gene: TRBV4-1
j_gene: TRBJ2-2
CDR3nt: TGCGCCAGCAGAAATAGCGCCAACACCGGGGAGCTGTTTTTT
CDR3aa: CASRNSANTGELFF

abundance: few
d_gene: TRBD2
v_gene: TRBV27
j_gene: TRBJ2-1
CDR3nt: TGTGCCAGCAGTTGGGACGGGAGGGCCTATGAGCAGTTCTTC
CDR3aa: CASSWDGRAYEQFF

abundance: few
d_gene: NA
v_gene: TRBV14
j_gene: TRBJ1-4
CDR3nt: TGTGCCAGCAGCCCAGTCGATGGAGTGTCGGATGAAAAACTGTTTTTT
CDR3aa: CASSPVDGVSDEKLFF

abundance: NA
d_gene: NA
v_gene: TRBV5-4
j_gene: TRBJ1-1
CDR3nt: TGTGCCAGCAGCTCCGCCGGGGGTTTACTGAACACTGAAGCTTTCTTT
CDR3aa: CASSSAGGLLNTEAFF

abundance: few
d_gene: TRBD1
v_gene: TRBV7-9
j_gene: TRBJ1-5
CDR3nt: TGTGCCAGCAGCCCGGGACAGGGGAACAATCAGCCCCAGCATTTT
CDR3aa: CASSPGQGNNQPQHF

abundance: NA
d_gene: NA
v_gene: TRBV19
j_gene: TRBJ2-7
CDR3nt: TGTGCCAGTAGCTGGAGGCCGGGACTCTACGAGCAGTACTTC
CDR3aa: CASSWRPGLYEQYF

abundance: NA
d_gene: TRBD1
v_gene: TRBV27
j_gene: TRBJ1-2
CDR3nt: TGTGCCAGCTCCAGGGGGGATGGCTACACCTTC
CDR3aa: CASSRGDGYTF

abundance: NA
d_gene: NA
v_gene: TRBV10-3
j_gene: TRBJ1-5
CDR3nt: TGTGCCATCAGTGAGGGACAGATCATGCAGCCCCAGCATTTT
CDR3aa: CAISEGQIMQPQHF

abundance: few
d_gene: TRBD2
v_gene: TRBV5-6
j_gene: TRBJ2-7
CDR3nt: TGTGCCAGCAGCTTGGGTAGCGGGAGAAGGTACGAGCAGTACTTC
CDR3aa: CASSLGSGRRYEQYF

abundance: few
d_gene: TRBD1
v_gene: TRBV4-1
j_gene: TRBJ1-1
CDR3nt: TGCGCCAGCAGCCAAGATTCTCTAACAGGGGGCACTGAAGCTTTCTTT
CDR3aa: CASSQDSLTGGTEAFF

abundance: few
d_gene: TRBD1
v_gene: TRBV5-8
j_gene: TRBJ2-1
CDR3nt: TGTGCCAGCAGCTTGTTTGCAGACAGGGATGAGCAGTTCTTC
CDR3aa: CASSLFADRDEQFF

abundance: few
d_gene: NA
v_gene: TRBV7-9
j_gene: TRBJ1-4
CDR3nt: TGTGCCAGCAGCTTAGATGACACCTCAAATGAAAAACTGTTTTTT
CDR3aa: CASSLDDTSNEKLFF

abundance: NA
d_gene: NA
v_gene: TRBV4-2
j_gene: TRBJ1-4
CDR3nt: TGTGCCAGCAGCCAAGTGAGGACAGAAATTAATGAAAAACTGTTTTTT
CDR3aa: CASSQVRTEINEKLFF

abundance: NA
d_gene: NA
v_gene: TRBV4-3
j_gene: TRBJ1-4
CDR3nt: TGCGCCAGCAGCCGCCAGGGAATGACGGGTGAAAAACTGTTTTTT
CDR3aa: CASSRQGMTGEKLFF

abundance: few
d_gene: TRBD2
v_gene: TRBV5-1
j_gene: TRBJ2-3
CDR3nt: TGCGCCAGCAGCATGCTAGCGGGAGGCGCAGATACGCAGTATTTT
CDR3aa: CASSMLAGGADTQYF

abundance: few
d_gene: TRBD1
v_gene: TRBV6-6
j_gene: TRBJ1-5
CDR3nt: TGTGCCAGCAGGTCCTCAGGGGGTGATCAGCCCCAGCATTTT
CDR3aa: CASRSSGGDQPQHF

abundance: few
d_gene: NA
v_gene: TRBV9
j_gene: TRBJ1-2
CDR3nt: TGTGCCAGCAGCGTAGGAGTCGCGGGGGGAAGTGGCTACACCTTC
CDR3aa: CASSVGVAGGSGYTF

abundance: NA
d_gene: NA
v_gene: TRBV28
j_gene: TRBJ2-7
CDR3nt: TGTGCCAGCAGTTTGAACTATCCTTCCGAGCAGTACTTC
CDR3aa: CASSLNYPSEQYF

abundance: NA
d_gene: TRBD2
v_gene: TRBV18
j_gene: TRBJ2-1
CDR3nt: TGTGCCAGCTCACCAGGCGCACTAGCGGGAGTTTACAATGAGCAGTTCTTC
CDR3aa: CASSPGALAGVYNEQFF

abundance: few
d_gene: TRBD2
v_gene: TRBV6-5
j_gene: TRBJ2-7
CDR3nt: TGTGCCAGCAGTACTAGCGGGGCCAGGGAGCAGTACTTC
CDR3aa: CASSTSGAREQYF

abundance: NA
d_gene: TRBD1
v_gene: TRBV5-1
j_gene: TRBJ1-1
CDR3nt: TGCGCCAGCAGCTTGGCCGCCGGGACAGTTGACACTGAAGCTTTCTTT
CDR3aa: CASSLAAGTVDTEAFF

abundance: NA
d_gene: NA
v_gene: TRBV27
j_gene: TRBJ1-2
CDR3nt: TGTGCCAGCAGTCCAACCCAGGGTTCTAACTATGGCTACACCTTC
CDR3aa: CASSPTQGSNYGYTF

abundance: NA
d_gene: TRBD2
v_gene: TRBV7-8
j_gene: TRBJ2-1
CDR3nt: TGTGCCAGCAGCTTACTATCCGGGAGGTCGGGTAATGAGCAGTTCTTC
CDR3aa: CASSLLSGRSGNEQFF

abundance: NA
d_gene: NA
v_gene: TRBV7-9
j_gene: TRBJ1-4
CDR3nt: TGTGCCAGCAGCTTAGCGAACAGGCCAAATGAAAAACTGTTTTTT
CDR3aa: CASSLANRPNEKLFF